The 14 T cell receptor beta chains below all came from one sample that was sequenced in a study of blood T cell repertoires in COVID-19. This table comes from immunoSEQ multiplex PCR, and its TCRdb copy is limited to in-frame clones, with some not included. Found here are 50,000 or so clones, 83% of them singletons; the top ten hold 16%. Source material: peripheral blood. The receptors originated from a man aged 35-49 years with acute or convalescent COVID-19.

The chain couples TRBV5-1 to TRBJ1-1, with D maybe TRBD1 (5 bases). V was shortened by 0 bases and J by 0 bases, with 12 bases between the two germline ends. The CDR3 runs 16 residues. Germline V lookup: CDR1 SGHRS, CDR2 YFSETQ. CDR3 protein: CASSLGGTGLNTEAFF. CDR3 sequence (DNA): TGCGCCAGCAGCTTGGGGGGTACAGGCTTGAACACTGAAGCTTTCTTT.

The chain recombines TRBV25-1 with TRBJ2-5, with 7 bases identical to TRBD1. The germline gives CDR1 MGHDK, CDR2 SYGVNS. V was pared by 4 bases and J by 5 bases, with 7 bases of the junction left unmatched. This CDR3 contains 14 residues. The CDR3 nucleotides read TGTGCCAGCAGTGTTTACAGGGGCCAGGAGACCCAGTACTTC. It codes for CASSVYRGQETQYF.

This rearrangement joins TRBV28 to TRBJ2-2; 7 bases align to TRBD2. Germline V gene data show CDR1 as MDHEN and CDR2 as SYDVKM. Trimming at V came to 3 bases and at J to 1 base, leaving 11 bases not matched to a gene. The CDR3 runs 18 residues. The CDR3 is CASSLSGGSRRNTGELFF. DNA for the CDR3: TGTGCCAGCAGTTTGTCAGGCGGGAGTCGACGGAACACCGGGGAGCTGTTTTTT.

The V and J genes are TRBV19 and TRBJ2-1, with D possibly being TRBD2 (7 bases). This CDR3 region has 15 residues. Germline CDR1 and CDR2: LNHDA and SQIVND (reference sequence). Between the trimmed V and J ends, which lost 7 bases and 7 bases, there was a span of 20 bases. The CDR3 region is CASTSISRGANEQFF. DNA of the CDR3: TGTGCCAGTACTTCCATAAGTCGGGGGGCGAATGAGCAGTTCTTC.

The CDR3 DNA is TGTGCCAGCAGCCAAGAGGCGGGGAACAGCAATCAGCCCCAGCATTTT. Its protein is CASSQEAGNSNQPQHF. The chain combines TRBV4-2 with TRBJ1-5, with D unresolved. Germline CDR1 reads LGHNA; CDR2 reads YNFKEQ. The CDR3 runs 16 residues. V was pared by 0 bases and J by 1 base, with 10 bases between.

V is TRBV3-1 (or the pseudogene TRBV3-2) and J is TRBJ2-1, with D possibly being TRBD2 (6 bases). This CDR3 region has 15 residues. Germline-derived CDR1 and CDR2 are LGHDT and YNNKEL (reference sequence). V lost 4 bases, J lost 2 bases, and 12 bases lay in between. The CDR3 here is CASSPAWEAYNEQFF. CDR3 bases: TGTGCCAGCAGCCCCGCCTGGGAGGCCTACAATGAGCAGTTCTTC.

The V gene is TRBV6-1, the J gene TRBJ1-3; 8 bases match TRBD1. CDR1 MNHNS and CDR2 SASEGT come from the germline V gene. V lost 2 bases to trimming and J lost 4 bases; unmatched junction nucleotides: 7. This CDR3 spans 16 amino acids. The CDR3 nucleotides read TGTGCCAGCAGTGAAACGTATTCAGGGGGCGGAAACACCATATATTTT. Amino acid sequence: CASSETYSGGGNTIYF.

The CDR3 region is CASSLTGTHEQFF. DNA of the CDR3: TGTGCCAGCAGCTTGACAGGGACCCATGAGCAGTTCTTC. The chain couples TRBV5-6 to TRBJ2-1; D may be TRBD1 (6 bases). Germline assignment: CDR1 SGHDT and CDR2 YYEEEE. Trimming removed 1 base at V and 8 bases at J, with 10 bases between. The CDR3 loop spans 13 amino acids.

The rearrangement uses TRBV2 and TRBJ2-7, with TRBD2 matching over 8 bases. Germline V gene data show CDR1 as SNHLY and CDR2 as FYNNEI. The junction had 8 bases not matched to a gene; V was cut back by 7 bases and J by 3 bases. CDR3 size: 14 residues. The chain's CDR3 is CASTEGRGDYEQYV. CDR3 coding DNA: TGTGCCAGCACCGAGGGGCGGGGGGACTACGAGCAGTACGTC.

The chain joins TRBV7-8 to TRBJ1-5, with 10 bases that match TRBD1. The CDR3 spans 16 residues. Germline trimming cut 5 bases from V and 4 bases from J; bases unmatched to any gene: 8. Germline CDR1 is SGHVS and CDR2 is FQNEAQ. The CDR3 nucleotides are TGTGCCAGCAGCAGAGGACAGGGGGGCACAAATCAGCCCCAGCATTTT. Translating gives CASSRGQGGTNQPQHF.

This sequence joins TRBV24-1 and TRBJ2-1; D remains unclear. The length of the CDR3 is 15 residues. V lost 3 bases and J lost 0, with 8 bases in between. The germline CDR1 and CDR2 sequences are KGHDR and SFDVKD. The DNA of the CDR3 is TGTGCCACCAGTGATGGAGTCAGCTCCTACAATGAGCAGTTCTTC. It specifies CATSDGVSSYNEQFF.

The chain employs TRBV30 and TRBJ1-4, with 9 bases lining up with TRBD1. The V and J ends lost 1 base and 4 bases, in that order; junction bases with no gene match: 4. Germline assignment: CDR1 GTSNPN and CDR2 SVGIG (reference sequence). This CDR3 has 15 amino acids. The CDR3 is CAWSALTGGNEKLFF. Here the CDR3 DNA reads TGTGCCTGGAGTGCGCTGACAGGGGGTAATGAAAAACTGTTTTTT.

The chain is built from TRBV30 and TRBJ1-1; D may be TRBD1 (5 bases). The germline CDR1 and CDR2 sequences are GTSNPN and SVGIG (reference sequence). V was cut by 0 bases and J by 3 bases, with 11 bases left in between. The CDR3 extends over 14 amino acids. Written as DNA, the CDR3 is TGTGCCTGGAGTGTGGGCCGGGGGGACACTGAAGCTTTCTTT. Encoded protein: CAWSVGRGDTEAFF.

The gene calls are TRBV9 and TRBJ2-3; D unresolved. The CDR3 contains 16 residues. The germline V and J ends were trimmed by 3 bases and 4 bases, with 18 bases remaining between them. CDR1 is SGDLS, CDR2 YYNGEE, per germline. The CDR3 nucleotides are TGTGCCAGCAGCGCGGCCCCTTACGAGGTCCCAGATACGCAGTATTTT. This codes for CASSAAPYEVPDTQYF. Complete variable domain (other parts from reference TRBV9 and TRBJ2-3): DSGVTQTPKHLITATGQRVTLRCSPRSGDLSVYWYQQSLDQGLQFLIQYYNGEERAKGNILERFSAQQFPDLHSELNLSSLELGDSALYFCASSAAPYEVPDTQYFGPGTRLTVL.